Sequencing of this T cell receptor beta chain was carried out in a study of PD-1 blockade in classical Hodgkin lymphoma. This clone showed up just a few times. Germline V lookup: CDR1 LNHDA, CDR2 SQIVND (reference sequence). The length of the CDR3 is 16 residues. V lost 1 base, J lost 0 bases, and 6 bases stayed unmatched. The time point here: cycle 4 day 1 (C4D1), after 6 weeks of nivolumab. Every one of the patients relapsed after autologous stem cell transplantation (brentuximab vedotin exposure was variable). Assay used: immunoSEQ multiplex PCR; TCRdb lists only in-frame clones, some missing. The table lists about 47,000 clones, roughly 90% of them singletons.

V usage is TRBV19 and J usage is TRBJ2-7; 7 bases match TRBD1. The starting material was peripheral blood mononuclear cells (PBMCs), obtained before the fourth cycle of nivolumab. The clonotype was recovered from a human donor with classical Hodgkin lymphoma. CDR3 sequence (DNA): TGTGCCAGTAGTATAGGGACAGGACGGAGCTCCTACGAGCAGTACTTC. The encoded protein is CASSIGTGRSSYEQYF.